These 26 T cell receptor beta chains were sequenced from one sample in a study of identical twins. TCRdb redid the calling of the 5' RACE reads with MiXCR, one entry per CDR3 protein. This sample has about 490,000 distinct CDR3 sequences; 13% to 15% occur once, and the top ten carry roughly 0.44%. The sample was also reused in another study, on yellow fever vaccine responses in identical twins.

Sequenced sample: CD4+ T cells sorted from blood. The receptors here all came from a woman aged 18-29 years in good health.

A few counts support this clonotype. V gene TRBV11-2 combines with J gene TRBJ2-2; tentatively, D is TRBD2 (5 bases). CDR1 and CDR2 (germline): SGHAT, FQNNGV. The CDR3 totals 18 residues. V lost 5 bases, J lost 5 bases, and 24 bases lay in between. This CDR3 reads CASSPPHTWSGNTGELFF. The CDR3 coding sequence is TGTGCCAGCAGCCCCCCTCATACGTGGTCGGGGAATACCGGGGAGCTGTTTTTT.

This clonotype was detected a few times. The V call is TRBV20-1, the J call TRBJ2-5; TRBD2 aligns across 8 bases. With 1 base clipped from V and 6 bases from J, the junction kept 7 bases outside the gene matches. Looked up from germline, CDR1 is DFQATT and CDR2 is SNEGSKA (reference sequence). The CDR3 extends over 14 amino acids. CDR3 DNA: TGCAGTGCTAGAGCGACGGGAGGGCCACAGACCCAGTACTTC. Its translation is CSARATGGPQTQYF.

This chain uses TRBV24-1 with TRBJ1-2; no reliable D call. Per the germline V gene, CDR1 is KGHDR and CDR2 is SFDVKD. This CDR3 spans 14 amino acids. Trimming took off 3 bases at V and 7 bases at J, with 14 bases between the two ends. The CDR3 coding sequence is TGTGCCACCAGTGATACCCGGGATGCCCTTGGCTACACCTTC. This translates into CATSDTRDALGYTF.

This clonotype was seen a handful of times. This chain uses TRBV12-3 or TRBV12-4 with TRBJ2-7; D remains ambiguous. This CDR3 is built from 12 residues. Trimming removed 5 bases from V and 2 bases from J, with 7 bases in between. The CDR3 sequence is CASSILTYEQYF. CDR3 nucleotides: TGTGCCAGCAGTATACTCACCTACGAGCAGTACTTC.

The CDR3 loop is CAIRTSGVADTQYF. In DNA form, the CDR3 reads TGTGCCATCAGGACTAGCGGGGTAGCAGATACGCAGTATTTT. The chain joins TRBV10-3 to TRBJ2-3, with 11 nucleotides matching TRBD2. Looked up from germline, CDR1 is ENHRY and CDR2 is SYGVKD. CDR3 length equals 14 residues. V was pared by 6 bases and J by 4 bases, with 3 bases of the junction left unmatched.

This chain links TRBV5-1 with TRBJ2-6; TRBD2 might be the D (6 bases). V was clipped by 0 bases and J by 6 bases, with 7 bases between them. Germline assignment: CDR1 SGHRS and CDR2 YFSETQ. The length of the CDR3 is 14 residues. CDR3 bases: TGCGCCAGCAGCTTGGCGGGGGAGGCCAACGTCCTGACTTTC. Translated: CASSLAGEANVLTF.

This clonotype was observed a handful of times. The gene calls are TRBV10-3 and TRBJ1-1, with D tentatively TRBD1 (6 bases). The CDR3 totals 13 residues. Trimming removed 6 bases from V and 1 base from J, with 9 bases in between. Germline CDR1 ENHRY, CDR2 SYGVKD. The CDR3 loop is CAIRDRENTEAFF. DNA for the CDR3: TGTGCCATCAGGGACAGAGAGAACACTGAAGCTTTCTTT.

The J gene is TRBJ2-1, the V gene TRBV7-2; D is unresolved. Per the germline V gene, CDR1 is SGHTA and CDR2 is FQGNSA. Trimming cost V 1 base and J 4 bases, with 11 bases left between them. There are 15 residues in the CDR3. CDR3 nucleotide sequence: TGTGCCAGCAGCTTAGTGGTTGCCGGTTACAATGAGCAGTTCTTC. It encodes CASSLVVAGYNEQFF.

There are a few counts of this clonotype. The chain joins TRBV20-1 to TRBJ2-1; possibly TRBD2 for D (5 bases). The V and J ends lost 1 base and 0 bases respectively, with 13 bases between them. The CDR3 runs to 16 residues. Germline loops: CDR1 DFQATT, CDR2 SNEGSKA (reference sequence). The CDR3 bases are TGCAGTGCTAGAGCCCCTAGCCAGACCTCCTACAATGAGCAGTTCTTC. Residues: CSARAPSQTSYNEQFF.

This clonotype has a handful of counts. The chain recombines TRBV28 with TRBJ2-3; D is ambiguous. The CDR3 totals 13 residues. The germline V and J ends were trimmed by 8 bases and 4 bases, with 13 bases remaining between them. Per the germline V gene, CDR1 is MDHEN and CDR2 is SYDVKM. CDR3 nucleotides: TGTGCCAGCGAGCAGGACGGCCCAGATACGCAGTATTTT. Amino acid sequence: CASEQDGPDTQYF.

This clonotype was recorded a few times. The rearrangement uses TRBV20-1 and TRBJ2-5, with TRBD1 matching over 8 bases. The V gene's germline CDR1 is DFQATT and CDR2 SNEGSKA (reference sequence). With V trimmed by 6 bases and J by 5 bases, 11 bases remained unmatched. The CDR3 has 14 residues. Here the CDR3 reads CSAPGTGWLETQYF. The DNA of the CDR3 is TGCAGTGCGCCCGGGACAGGATGGCTGGAGACCCAGTACTTC.

The chain employs TRBV10-3 and TRBJ2-1; tentative D call: TRBD1 (5 bases). In germline, CDR1 is ENHRY, CDR2 SYGVKD. The CDR3 is 15 residues long. V gave up 6 bases and J gave up 3 bases, with 15 bases separating them. The CDR3 coding sequence is TGTGCCATCAGCCTAGGACACCTAATCTACAATGAGCAGTTCTTC. Its translation: CAISLGHLIYNEQFF.

A few counts support this clonotype. The V and J genes are TRBV10-3 and TRBJ2-2, with 8 bases fitting TRBD2. With V trimmed by 10 bases and J by 1 base, 2 bases remained unmatched. The CDR3 runs to 13 residues. Germline CDR1 is ENHRY and CDR2 is SYGVKD. The CDR3 nucleotides read TGTGCCAGTCTAGCGGGGAACACCGGGGAGCTGTTTTTT. Encoded protein: CASLAGNTGELFF.

This clonotype was detected a few times. The chain is built from TRBV7-3 and TRBJ2-1; D perhaps matches TRBD2 (6 bases). Looked up from germline, CDR1 is SGHTA and CDR2 is FQGTGA. This CDR3 is 14 amino acids long. The V and J ends lost 2 bases and 10 bases respectively, with 15 bases between them. This CDR3 reads CASSLGGMSREQFF. CDR3 coding DNA: TGTGCCAGCAGCTTAGGCGGGATGTCACGGGAGCAGTTCTTC.

The chain is built from TRBV5-1 and TRBJ2-2; TRBD1 agrees at 9 bases. CDR3 length: 15 amino acids. The germline V gene has CDR1 SGHRS and CDR2 YFSETQ. Trimming took 3 bases from V and 6 from J; bases not matched to a gene: 6. The CDR3 is CASSSGQGLSGELFF. The CDR3 DNA is TGCGCCAGCAGCTCGGGACAGGGACTATCCGGGGAGCTGTTTTTT.

This clonotype was seen once. The chain uses TRBV2 and TRBJ2-1; TRBD1 aligns across 10 bases. This CDR3 is 16 amino acids long. The V gene end was trimmed by 4 bases and the J gene end by 1 base; junction bases not matched to a gene: 4. CDR1 and CDR2 (germline): SNHLY, FYNNEI. In nucleotides, the CDR3 is TGTGCCAGCAGTGGGACAGGGGGTAGGTCCTACAATGAGCAGTTCTTC. Its translation is CASSGTGGRSYNEQFF.

This clonotype was counted only a few times. The chain carries TRBV7-3 and TRBJ2-5; the D gene is possibly TRBD2 (5 bases). The CDR3 is made up of 16 amino acids. Germline-derived CDR1 and CDR2 are SGHTA and FQGTGA. Between the trimmed V and J ends, which lost 6 bases and 5 bases, there was a span of 22 bases. The CDR3 spells CASSLGLQPGRETQYF. The CDR3 DNA follows: TGTGCCAGCAGTCTTGGCCTGCAGCCGGGAAGGGAGACCCAGTACTTC.

This chain joins TRBV5-6 and TRBJ2-2; the match to TRBD2 covers 7 bases. V dropped 0 bases and J dropped 4; count of bases not matched to a gene: 6. The CDR3 covers 16 residues. Germline CDR1 reads SGHDT; CDR2 reads YYEEEE. The CDR3 region is CASSLGLAASTGELFF. Here the CDR3 DNA reads TGTGCCAGCAGCTTGGGGCTAGCGGCCTCCACCGGGGAGCTGTTTTTT. The whole variable domain, filled in from reference TRBV5-6 and TRBJ2-2, reads DAGVTQSPTHLIKTRGQQVTLRCSPKSGHDTVSWYQQALGQGPQFIFQYYEEEERQRGNFPDRFSGHQFPNYSSELNVNALLLGDSALYLCASSLGLAASTGELFFGEGSRLTVL.

The chain recombines TRBV3-1 with TRBJ2-1; D not certain. This CDR3 spans 18 amino acids. V shed 5 bases and J shed 2 bases, with 22 bases lying between them. Germline CDR1 is LGHDT and CDR2 is YNNKEL (reference sequence). The CDR3 is CASSLNQELQPAYNEQFF. The CDR3 nucleotides are TGTGCCAGCAGCTTAAACCAGGAGCTGCAGCCCGCCTACAATGAGCAGTTCTTC.

This chain links TRBV12-3 or TRBV12-4 with TRBJ2-1; 7 bases fit TRBD2. The CDR3 has 14 residues. With V trimmed by 5 bases and J by 8 bases, 9 bases remained unmatched. CDR3 nucleotides: TGTGCCAGCAGTCTCCCGGGGGGAATACATGAGCAGTTCTTC. Protein sequence: CASSLPGGIHEQFF.

The genes are TRBV12-3 or TRBV12-4 and TRBJ2-2, with a tentative D call TRBD1 (6 bases). This CDR3 has 15 amino acids. As DNA, the CDR3 is TGTGCAATTAAAAACAGGGCCGGGGATACCGGGGAGCTGTTTTTT. Its protein is CAIKNRAGDTGELFF.

This clonotype was seen only once. The chain uses TRBV18 and TRBJ2-7; D is unresolved. This CDR3 is 13 amino acids long. V lost 6 bases, J lost 4 bases, and 13 bases lay in between. Germline CDR1 reads KGHSH; CDR2 reads LQKENI. CDR3 sequence: CASSPSTNYEQYF. CDR3 nucleotides: TGTGCCAGCTCCCCCTCGACAAATTACGAGCAGTACTTC.

The V call is TRBV24-1, the J call TRBJ2-5; TRBD1 is a possible D gene (6 bases). The V gene's germline CDR1 is KGHDR and CDR2 SFDVKD. Trimming left V 3 bases short and J 2 bases short, with 6 bases between. The CDR3 spans 13 residues. The CDR3 nucleotides read TGTGCCACCAGTGATGGACAGCAAGAGACCCAGTACTTC. This codes for CATSDGQQETQYF.

This clonotype was detected only a few times. The chain carries TRBV4-1 and TRBJ2-6; 10 bases align to TRBD1. This CDR3 has 17 amino acids. The germline CDR1 and CDR2 sequences are MGHRA and YSYEKL. V lost 5 bases to trimming and J lost 0 bases; unmatched junction nucleotides: 4. The CDR3 loop reads CASSRQGAHSGANVLTF. CDR3 coding DNA: TGCGCCAGCAGCAGACAGGGGGCCCACTCTGGGGCCAACGTCCTGACTTTC.

The chain is built from TRBV10-3 and TRBJ2-5; the match to TRBD2 covers 8 bases. Germline values: CDR1 ENHRY, CDR2 SYGVKD. V gave up 4 bases and J gave up 1 base; unmatched junction bases: 8. This CDR3 has 16 amino acids. CDR3 in amino acids: CAISVGLGDLQETQYF. CDR3 coding DNA: TGTGCCATCAGTGTGGGACTAGGGGACCTCCAAGAGACCCAGTACTTC.

This clonotype has at least ten counts. J is TRBJ2-6 and V is TRBV11-2; 7 bases are a match to TRBD1. This CDR3 region has 19 residues. V shed 4 bases, J shed 0 bases, and the junction held 12 bases outside the gene matches. The V gene's germline CDR1 is SGHAT and CDR2 FQNNGV. The CDR3 nucleotides read TGTGCCAGCAGCTCCCCTCGGGACAGCCAATACTCTGGGGCCAACGTCCTGACTTTC. Amino acids: CASSSPRDSQYSGANVLTF. Combining the CDR3 with reference TRBV11-2 and TRBJ2-6 gives the whole variable domain EAGVAQSPRYKIIEKRQSVAFWCNPISGHATLYWYQQILGQGPKLLIQFQNNGVVDDSQLPKDRFSAERLKGVDSTLKIQPAKLEDSAVYLCASSSPRDSQYSGANVLTFGAGSRLTVL.